The 11 T cell receptor beta chains below come from one sample, sequenced in a study of blood T cell repertoires in COVID-19. Clones were read by immunoSEQ multiplex PCR, and TCRdb kept only the in-frame ones, dropping some. The sample lists about 300,000 clones, around 90% occurring once. Source material: PBMCs or T cells enriched from blood (not recorded which). The source of these receptors is a young woman who had recovered from COVID-19.

The chain employs TRBV15 and TRBJ2-7; 11 nucleotides align to TRBD2. Trimming removed 5 bases from V and 3 bases from J; junction bases left unmatched: 3. There are 14 residues in the CDR3. In germline, CDR1 is LNHNV, CDR2 YYDKDF (reference sequence). The CDR3 here is CATSGTSGNYEQYF. CDR3 DNA sequence: TGTGCCACCAGCGGGACTAGCGGCAACTACGAGCAGTACTTC.

The gene calls are TRBV3-1 (or the pseudogene TRBV3-2) and TRBJ2-3; 7 nucleotides align to TRBD2. Germline CDR1 and CDR2: LGHDT and YNNKEL (reference sequence). The V gene end was trimmed by 9 bases and the J gene end by 3 bases; junction bases not matched to a gene: 6. The CDR3 has 13 amino acids. CDR3 in DNA: TGTGCCAGTACAGCGGGACGGACAGATACGCAGTATTTT. Protein product: CASTAGRTDTQYF.

This sequence joins TRBV19 and TRBJ2-2; TRBD2 is a possible D gene (5 bases). CDR3 length equals 15 residues. CDR1 is LNHDA and CDR2 is SQIVND in the germline V gene (reference sequence). V was clipped by 4 bases and J by 8 bases, with 17 bases between them. The CDR3: CASSTSRTGWGELFF. CDR3 nucleotides: TGTGCCAGTAGTACGTCAAGGACTGGGTGGGGGGAGCTGTTTTTT.

V is TRBV3-1 (or the pseudogene TRBV3-2) and J is TRBJ2-7; D ambiguous. Germline lookup yields CDR1 LGHDT and CDR2 YNNKEL (reference sequence). CDR3 length: 12 residues. Between the trimmed V and J ends, which lost 1 base and 3 bases, there was a span of 4 bases. This CDR3 reads CASSQGSYEQYF. The CDR3 DNA follows: TGTGCCAGCAGCCAAGGGAGCTACGAGCAGTACTTC.

The chain uses TRBV7-9 and TRBJ2-5, with D possibly TRBD2 on 6 matching bases. With 2 bases removed from V and 3 bases from J, the gap between germline ends came to 7 bases. There are 13 residues in the CDR3. The germline V gene encodes CDR1 SEHNR and CDR2 FQNEAQ (reference sequence). The chain's CDR3 is CASSLWGEETQYF. The CDR3, as DNA: TGTGCCAGCAGCTTATGGGGGGAAGAGACCCAGTACTTC.

The chain combines TRBV5-4 with TRBJ2-7; weak D call: TRBD2 (5 bases). Deletions cut 4 bases from V and 5 bases from J, with 19 bases between. Germline CDR1 is SGHNT and CDR2 is YYREEE (reference sequence). The CDR3 sequence is 15 residues long. The DNA for the CDR3 is TGTGCCAGCAGCCCCAACCTCGCGGGTTTCGACGAGCAGTACTTC. This codes for CASSPNLAGFDEQYF.

The chain joins TRBV4-2 to TRBJ2-1; TRBD2 matches at 8 bases. The CDR3 sequence is 15 residues long. Germline lookup yields CDR1 LGHNA and CDR2 YNFKEQ. V trimming: 0 bases; J trimming: 3 bases; junction bases outside the gene matches: 1. The CDR3 loop is CASSQDSGNYNEQFF. The CDR3 DNA is TGTGCCAGCAGCCAAGATAGCGGGAACTACAATGAGCAGTTCTTC.

The chain links TRBV4-3 to TRBJ2-1; D possibly corresponds to TRBD1 (6 bases). The CDR3 is 14 residues long. V was pared by 0 bases and J by 8 bases, with 11 bases between. CDR1 is LGHNA, CDR2 YSLEER, per germline. The DNA of the CDR3 is TGCGCCAGCAGCCAAGAGGTTCAGGGGTATGAGCAGTTCTTC. Protein product: CASSQEVQGYEQFF.

This clone was seen a single time. This chain uses TRBV10-3 with TRBJ2-2; possible D gene TRBD1, 6 bases. The germline V gene has CDR1 ENHRY and CDR2 SYGVKD. Trimming cost V 11 bases and J 7 bases, with 20 bases left between them. The CDR3 covers 14 residues. CDR3 coding DNA: TGTGCCGCCCGAGGGGGTCGAGGGGACGGGGAGCTGTTTTTT. Protein sequence: CAARGGRGDGELFF.

This clone was detected only a few times. This chain links TRBV9 with TRBJ2-7; TRBD1 is a possible D gene (6 bases). CDR3 length: 16 amino acids. Per germline, CDR1 SGDLS and CDR2 YYNGEE. The V end lost 0 bases, the J end lost 5 bases, and 18 bases lay between the germline ends. The CDR3: CASSVDWGHPVDEQYF. In nucleotides, the CDR3 is TGTGCCAGCAGCGTAGATTGGGGACACCCCGTAGACGAGCAGTACTTC.

This clone has a single count. The V gene is TRBV5-6, the J gene TRBJ1-6; D not certain. With 1 base removed from V and 2 bases from J, the gap between germline ends came to 19 bases. The CDR3 loop spans 19 amino acids. Germline CDR1 reads SGHDT; CDR2 reads YYEEEE. CDR3 sequence: CASSLFWAGNRTYNSPLHF. In DNA, the CDR3 is TGTGCCAGCAGCTTGTTCTGGGCTGGCAATAGGACCTATAATTCACCCCTCCACTTT.